Listed here are 2 T cell receptor beta chains from one sample, sequenced in a study of blood T cells in healthy people across ages. It was with a sample-barcoded 5' primer and a J-beta primer mix that a second PCR of about 6 to 12 cycles was run. TCRdb analysed the 5' RACE reads with MiXCR anew, one entry per CDR3 protein. The sample contains around 1.5 million distinct CDR3 sequences, 59% of which appear only once. Material: blood. The origin of the receptors is a man in his late teens or twenties in good health.

This clonotype was found a few times. The chain couples TRBV11-2 to TRBJ2-5; tentatively, D is TRBD1 (6 bases). V lost 5 bases, J lost 3 bases, and 19 bases lay in between. The CDR3 has 16 amino acids. Germline CDR1 SGHAT, CDR2 FQNNGV. The CDR3 DNA is TGTGCCAGCAGCCCGGCAGGGGTAATTTTAGAAGAGACCCAGTACTTC. Translated: CASSPAGVILEETQYF. The complete variable domain, with remaining parts taken from reference TRBV11-2 and TRBJ2-5, reads EAGVAQSPRYKIIEKRQSVAFWCNPISGHATLYWYQQILGQGPKLLIQFQNNGVVDDSQLPKDRFSAERLKGVDSTLKIQPAKLEDSAVYLCASSPAGVILEETQYFGPGTRLLVL.

V usage is TRBV5-1 and J usage is TRBJ1-1; a weak D match, TRBD1 (5 bases). CDR1 and CDR2 from the germline V gene are SGHRS and YFSETQ. V gave up 2 bases and J gave up 0 bases, with 11 bases separating them. CDR3 size: 15 residues. CDR3: CASSFLGHLNTEAFF. DNA of the CDR3: TGCGCCAGCAGCTTCCTCGGACACTTGAACACTGAAGCTTTCTTT.